This TCR beta chain was profiled in a study of cytomegalovirus exposure and HLA in healthy donors. Use of 60 Vbeta and 13 Jbeta primers characterized the PCR. TCRdb's table, derived via immunoSEQ multiplex PCR, lists solely in-frame clones and lacks some. The sample contains under 110,000 clones, 75% of which appear only once. Looked up from germline, CDR1 is SGHRS and CDR2 is YFSETQ. The CDR3 consists of 13 residues. Trimming removed 4 bases at V and 7 bases at J, with 14 bases between. The sample taken for sequencing was PBMCs. The sequence came from a man aged 35 to 55 in good health and CMV-seronegative. V gene TRBV5-1 combines with J gene TRBJ2-5; TRBD2 might be the D (6 bases). The CDR3 region is CASSPGDLGTQYF. The CDR3 nucleotides read TGCGCCAGCAGCCCGGGGGACCTAGGGACCCAGTACTTC.